This paragraph reports one T cell receptor (beta chain). This record belongs to a study of PD-L1 blockade in urothelial cancer. Study overall: Analyses used blood from 3 weeks (second dose) and 6 weeks after treatment start. Among blood samples, the median T cell count was around 150,000.

Each PCR received spiked synthetic TCR analog templates. The repertoire was sequenced with immunoSEQ multiplex PCR; TCRdb's copy has only in-frame clones and lacks some. The table shows about 76,000 clones, with more than 85% occurring only once. Time point described: peripheral blood 6 weeks after treatment start. Patients yielded 1 to 8 samples each, pretreatment and on-treatment. This CDR3 contains 15 residues. Per germline, CDR1 SGHRS and CDR2 YFSETQ. V lost 4 bases to trimming and J lost 2 bases; unmatched junction nucleotides: 6. The clonotype was recovered from a woman older than 75 with urothelial cancer. This specimen was PBMCs, taken around atezolizumab (anti-PD-L1) treatment. The chain has TRBV5-1 and TRBJ2-1; 7 positions match TRBD2. In DNA form, the CDR3 reads TGCGCCAGCAGCCCCGGGACTACCACCTACAATGAGCAGTTCTTC. Translated: CASSPGTTTYNEQFF.